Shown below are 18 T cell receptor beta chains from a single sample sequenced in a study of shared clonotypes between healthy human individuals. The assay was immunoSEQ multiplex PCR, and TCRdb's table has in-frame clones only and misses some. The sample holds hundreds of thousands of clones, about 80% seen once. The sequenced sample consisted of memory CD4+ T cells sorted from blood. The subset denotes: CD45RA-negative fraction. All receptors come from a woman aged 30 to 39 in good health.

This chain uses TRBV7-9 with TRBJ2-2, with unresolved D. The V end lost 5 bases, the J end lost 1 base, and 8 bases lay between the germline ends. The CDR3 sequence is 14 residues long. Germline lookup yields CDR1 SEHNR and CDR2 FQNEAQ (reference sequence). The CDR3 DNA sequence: TGTGCCAGCAGCCCTATGAAGAACACCGGGGAGCTGTTTTTT. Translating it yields CASSPMKNTGELFF. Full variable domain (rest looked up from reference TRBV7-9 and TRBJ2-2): DTGVSQNPRHKITKRGQNVTFRCDPISEHNRLYWYRQTLGQGPEFLTYFQNEAQLEKSRLLSDRFSAERPKGSFSTLEIQRTEQGDSAMYLCASSPMKNTGELFFGEGSRLTVL.

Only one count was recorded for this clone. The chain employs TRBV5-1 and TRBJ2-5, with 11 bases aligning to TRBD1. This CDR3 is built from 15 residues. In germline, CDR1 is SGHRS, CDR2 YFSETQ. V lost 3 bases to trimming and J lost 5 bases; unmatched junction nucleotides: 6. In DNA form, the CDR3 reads TGCGCCAGCAGCTCCGGACAGGGGGCGCGGGAGACCCAGTACTTC. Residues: CASSSGQGARETQYF.

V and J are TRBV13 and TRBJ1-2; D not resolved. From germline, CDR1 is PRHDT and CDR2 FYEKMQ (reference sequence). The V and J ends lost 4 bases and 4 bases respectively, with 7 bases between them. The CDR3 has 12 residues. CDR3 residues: CASSSKGYGYTF. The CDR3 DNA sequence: TGTGCCAGCAGCTCAAAAGGCTATGGCTACACCTTC.

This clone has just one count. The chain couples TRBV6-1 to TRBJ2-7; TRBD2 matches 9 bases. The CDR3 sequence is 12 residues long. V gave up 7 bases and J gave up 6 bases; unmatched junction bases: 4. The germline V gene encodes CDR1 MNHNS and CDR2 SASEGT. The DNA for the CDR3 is TGTGCCAGCAAAGCGGGAGGTGCCGAGCAGTACTTC. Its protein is CASKAGGAEQYF.

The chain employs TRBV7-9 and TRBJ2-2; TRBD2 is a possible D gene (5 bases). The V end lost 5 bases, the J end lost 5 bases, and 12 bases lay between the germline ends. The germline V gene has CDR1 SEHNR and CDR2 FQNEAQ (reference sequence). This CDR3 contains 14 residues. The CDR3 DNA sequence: TGTGCCAGCAGCCTCACAGCGGAGACCGGGGAGCTGTTTTTT. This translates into CASSLTAETGELFF. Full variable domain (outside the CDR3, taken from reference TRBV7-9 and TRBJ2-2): DTGVSQNPRHKITKRGQNVTFRCDPISEHNRLYWYRQTLGQGPEFLTYFQNEAQLEKSRLLSDRFSAERPKGSFSTLEIQRTEQGDSAMYLCASSLTAETGELFFGEGSRLTVL.

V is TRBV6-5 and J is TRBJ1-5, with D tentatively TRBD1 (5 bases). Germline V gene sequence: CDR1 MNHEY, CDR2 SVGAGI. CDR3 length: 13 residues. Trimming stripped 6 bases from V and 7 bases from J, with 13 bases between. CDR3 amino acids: CASRQGDWQPQHF. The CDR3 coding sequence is TGTGCCAGCAGGCAGGGAGACTGGCAGCCCCAGCATTTT.

In nucleotides, the CDR3 is TGTGCCAGCAGCCCCGACGTACGCGAGCAGTACTTC. As protein: CASSPDVREQYF. The chain combines TRBV7-9 with TRBJ2-7; D is ambiguous. The V end lost 5 bases, the J end lost 6 bases, and 11 bases lay between the germline ends. This CDR3 has 12 residues. Per germline, CDR1 SEHNR and CDR2 FQNEAQ (reference sequence).

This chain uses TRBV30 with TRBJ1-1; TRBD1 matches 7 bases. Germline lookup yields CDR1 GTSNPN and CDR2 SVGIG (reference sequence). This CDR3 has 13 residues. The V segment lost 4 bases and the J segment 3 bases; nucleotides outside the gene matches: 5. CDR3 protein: CAWIFGQDTEAFF. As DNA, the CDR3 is TGTGCCTGGATCTTCGGACAGGACACTGAAGCTTTCTTT.

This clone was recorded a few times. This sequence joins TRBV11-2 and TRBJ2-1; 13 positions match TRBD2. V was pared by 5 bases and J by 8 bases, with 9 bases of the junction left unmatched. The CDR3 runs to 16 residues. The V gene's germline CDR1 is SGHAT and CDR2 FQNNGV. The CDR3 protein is CASSPRLAGGGHEQFF. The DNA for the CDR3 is TGTGCCAGCAGCCCCAGACTAGCGGGAGGCGGCCATGAGCAGTTCTTC.

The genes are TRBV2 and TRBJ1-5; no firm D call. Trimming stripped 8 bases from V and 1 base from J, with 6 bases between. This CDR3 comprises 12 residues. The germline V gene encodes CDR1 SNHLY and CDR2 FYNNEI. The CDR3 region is CASANSNQPQHF. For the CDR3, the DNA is TGTGCCAGCGCAAACAGCAATCAGCCCCAGCATTTT.

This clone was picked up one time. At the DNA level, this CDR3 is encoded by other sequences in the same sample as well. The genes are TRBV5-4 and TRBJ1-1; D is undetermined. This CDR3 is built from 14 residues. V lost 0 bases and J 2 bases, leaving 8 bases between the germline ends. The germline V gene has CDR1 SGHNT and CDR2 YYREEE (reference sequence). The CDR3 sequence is CASSLGSGNTEAFF. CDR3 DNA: TGTGCCAGCAGCTTGGGGTCGGGAAACACTGAAGCTTTCTTT.

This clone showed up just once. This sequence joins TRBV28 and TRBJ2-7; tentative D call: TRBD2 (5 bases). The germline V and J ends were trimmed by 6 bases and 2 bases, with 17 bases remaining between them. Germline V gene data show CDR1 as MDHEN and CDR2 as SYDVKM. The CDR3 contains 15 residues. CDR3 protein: CASRPLNPGAYEQYF. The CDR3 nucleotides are TGTGCCAGCAGGCCCCTTAATCCCGGGGCCTACGAGCAGTACTTC.

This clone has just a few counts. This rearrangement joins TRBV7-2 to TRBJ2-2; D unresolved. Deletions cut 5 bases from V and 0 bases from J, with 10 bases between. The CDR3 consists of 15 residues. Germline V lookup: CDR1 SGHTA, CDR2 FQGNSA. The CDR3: CASSVRASNTGELFF. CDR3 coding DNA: TGTGCCAGCAGCGTCCGGGCCTCGAACACCGGGGAGCTGTTTTTT.

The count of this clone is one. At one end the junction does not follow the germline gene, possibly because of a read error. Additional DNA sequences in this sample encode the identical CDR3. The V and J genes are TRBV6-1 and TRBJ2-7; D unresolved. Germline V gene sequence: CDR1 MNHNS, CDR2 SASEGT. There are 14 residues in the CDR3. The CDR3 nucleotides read TGCGCCAGCAGTGAATATAGGGTTTCCTACGAGCAGTACTTC. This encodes CASSEYRVSYEQYF.

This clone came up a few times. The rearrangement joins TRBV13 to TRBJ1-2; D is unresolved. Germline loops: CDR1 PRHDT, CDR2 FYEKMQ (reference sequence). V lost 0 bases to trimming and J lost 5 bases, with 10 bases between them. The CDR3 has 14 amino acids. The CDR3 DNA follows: TGTGCCAGCAGCTTAGGAGGCAGGAGTTATGGCTACACCTTC. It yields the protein CASSLGGRSYGYTF.

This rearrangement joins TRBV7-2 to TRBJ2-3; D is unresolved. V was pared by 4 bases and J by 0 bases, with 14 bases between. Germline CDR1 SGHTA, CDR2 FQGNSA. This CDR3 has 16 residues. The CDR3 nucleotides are TGTGCCAGCAGCTCCCGGGTCCCCGTCAGCACAGATACGCAGTATTTT. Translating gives CASSSRVPVSTDTQYF.

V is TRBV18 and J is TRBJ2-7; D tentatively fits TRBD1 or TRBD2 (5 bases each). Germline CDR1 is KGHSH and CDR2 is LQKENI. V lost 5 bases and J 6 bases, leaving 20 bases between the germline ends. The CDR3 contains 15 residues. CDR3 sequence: CASSVDAGPTTEQYF. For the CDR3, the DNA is TGTGCCAGCTCAGTAGACGCAGGGCCGACTACCGAGCAGTACTTC. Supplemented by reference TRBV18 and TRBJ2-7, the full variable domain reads NAGVMQNPRHLVRRRGQEARLRCSPMKGHSHVYWYRQLPEEGLKFMVYLQKENIIDESGMPKERFSAEFPKEGPSILRIQQVVRGDSAAYFCASSVDAGPTTEQYFGPGTRLTVT.

The CDR3: CAISSTSGSEQYF. Here the CDR3 DNA reads TGTGCCATCAGTTCAACTAGCGGGAGCGAGCAGTACTTC. The V and J genes are TRBV10-3 and TRBJ2-7; 11 positions agree with TRBD2. This CDR3 region has 13 residues. CDR1 and CDR2 from the germline V gene are ENHRY and SYGVKD. The V and J ends lost 5 bases and 6 bases, in that order; junction bases with no gene match: 3.